This T cell receptor beta chain was captured in a study of blood T cell repertoires in COVID-19. The CDR3 covers 18 residues. Seattle patients were enrolled while actively infected and followed longitudinally. Original methodology: Reference gene primers were amplified, and this amplification served to estimate nucleated cell counts. Clones were read by immunoSEQ multiplex PCR, and TCRdb kept only the in-frame ones, dropping some. The V and J calls and the clone size are those of that table, but D and trimming were determined from the DNA. Of about 300,000 clones in the sample, roughly 90% were seen once.

The sequencing input was peripheral blood. The sequence was collected from a woman in her thirties with COVID-19, enrolled during active disease. The gene calls are TRBV21-1 and TRBJ1-3; the table's D call, TRBD1, was not checked against the DNA. TRBV21-1 is shown as a pseudogene. As DNA, the CDR3 is TGTGCCAGCAGCACGAAGCGGGGGACAGGGCGCTCTGGAAACACCATATATTTT. Translated, it gives CASSTKRGTGRSGNTIYF.